Ten or more counts support the clone carrying this TCR beta chain. Antigen unknown. This specimen belongs to a study of T cells in Graves' hyperthyroidism and ophthalmopathy. Findings of the study overall: In blood, most of the thyroid clonotypes expanded above 0.001 were also present. Separating ophthalmopathy from stable hyperthyroidism was achieved by a 13 V-J model.

Exclusions: uncontrolled infection, other autoimmune disease, pregnancy, lactation. Diagnostic assessment was based on clinical symptoms, serum thyroxine and TRAb, thyroid ultrasound and orbital computed tomography. Amplification of TCR beta CDR3 regions was performed using RNA transcripts as template. The HTBI primer set drove a first-round RT-PCR of the TCR CDR3. TCRdb passed the multiplex PCR reads through MiXCR, listing each CDR3 protein once. This sample has about 520,000 distinct CDR3 sequences; less than 25% occur once, and the top ten carry around a quarter. Trimming pared 8 bases from V and 1 base from J, leaving 9 bases between. The CDR3 contains 13 residues. The germline V gene encodes CDR1 MNHEY and CDR2 SVGEGT.

The chain joins TRBV6-2 or TRBV6-3 to TRBJ1-5; D possibly corresponds to TRBD1 (5 bases). The sequence derives from a man between 18 and 35 years old with Graves' hyperthyroidism. The sequenced sample was blood. CDR3 protein: CASGHLSNQPQHF. CDR3 sequence (DNA): TGTGCCAGCGGACACCTAAGCAATCAGCCCCAGCATTTT.